The next 8 T cell receptor beta chains were all read from a single sample in a study of blood T cell repertoires in COVID-19. TCRdb's copy holds only in-frame clones and misses some; the assay was immunoSEQ multiplex PCR. The sample holds 240,000 or so clones, 86% seen once. Source material: peripheral blood. The receptors were gathered from a man older than 75 with acute or convalescent COVID-19.

The gene calls are TRBV5-1 and TRBJ2-3; 10 bases map to TRBD2. Germline V gene lookup returns CDR1 SGHRS and CDR2 YFSETQ. The ends lost 2 bases at V and 5 bases at J; junction bases unmatched: 5. This CDR3 has 15 amino acids. CDR3 loop: CASSFSGGAEDTQYF. The CDR3 nucleotides read TGCGCCAGCAGCTTCAGCGGGGGGGCTGAAGATACGCAGTATTTT.

The genes are TRBV12-3 or TRBV12-4 and TRBJ1-5; D is uncertain. V was clipped by 3 bases and J by 5 bases, with 8 bases between them. The CDR3 spans 13 residues. CDR3 region: CASSFTEHQPQHF. For the CDR3, the DNA is TGTGCCAGCAGTTTCACCGAGCATCAGCCCCAGCATTTT.

This chain uses TRBV9 with TRBJ2-5; no firm D call. CDR3 size: 15 residues. V was cut by 0 bases and J by 3 bases, with 12 bases left in between. Germline CDR1 reads SGDLS; CDR2 reads YYNGEE. The CDR3 DNA reads as TGTGCCAGCAGCGTAGCTCCCGCAGGCGAAGAGACCCAGTACTTC. Translation gives CASSVAPAGEETQYF.

The chain uses TRBV5-1 and TRBJ2-1, with D possibly matching TRBD2 (6 bases). The germline CDR1 and CDR2 sequences are SGHRS and YFSETQ. The CDR3 is 16 residues long. Deletions cut 4 bases from V and 8 bases from J, with 22 bases between. The CDR3 protein is CASSLALARSGDEQFF. DNA for the CDR3: TGCGCCAGCAGCCTGGCTCTGGCCCGCTCGGGAGATGAGCAGTTCTTC.

This clone was detected only once. This chain connects TRBV9 to TRBJ1-6; D uncertain. The germline V gene encodes CDR1 SGDLS and CDR2 YYNGEE. Trimming pared 0 bases from V and 10 bases from J, leaving 14 bases between. The CDR3 has 15 residues. The CDR3 region is CASSVDPKRASPLHF. The CDR3 DNA follows: TGTGCCAGCAGCGTAGACCCGAAGAGGGCCTCACCCCTCCACTTT.

This rearrangement joins TRBV29-1 to TRBJ2-3, with 8 bases matching TRBD2. V lost 4 bases to trimming and J lost 0 bases; unmatched junction nucleotides: 6. Germline loops: CDR1 SQVTM, CDR2 ANQGSEA. This CDR3 region has 15 residues. CDR3 sequence reads: CSVGSGSASTDTQYF. In DNA, the CDR3 is TGCAGCGTTGGGAGCGGGAGCGCTAGCACAGATACGCAGTATTTT.

The chain carries TRBV2 and TRBJ1-6; maybe TRBD1 (6 bases). V shed 3 bases and J shed 6 bases, with 9 bases lying between them. In germline, CDR1 is SNHLY, CDR2 FYNNEI. This CDR3 spans 14 amino acids. The CDR3 region has the DNA TGTGCCAGCAGTGACGGGGACACTAATTCACCCCTCCACTTT. Translated: CASSDGDTNSPLHF.

This rearrangement joins TRBV7-9 to TRBJ1-3; D is undetermined. The V end lost 1 base, the J end lost 2 bases, and 12 bases lay between the germline ends. Germline V gene data show CDR1 as SEHNR and CDR2 as FQNEAQ (reference sequence). CDR3 length: 16 amino acids. The CDR3 DNA reads TGTGCCAGCAGCTTAGATCGTCTTTCTCCTGGAAACACCATATATTTT. It is translated as CASSLDRLSPGNTIYF.